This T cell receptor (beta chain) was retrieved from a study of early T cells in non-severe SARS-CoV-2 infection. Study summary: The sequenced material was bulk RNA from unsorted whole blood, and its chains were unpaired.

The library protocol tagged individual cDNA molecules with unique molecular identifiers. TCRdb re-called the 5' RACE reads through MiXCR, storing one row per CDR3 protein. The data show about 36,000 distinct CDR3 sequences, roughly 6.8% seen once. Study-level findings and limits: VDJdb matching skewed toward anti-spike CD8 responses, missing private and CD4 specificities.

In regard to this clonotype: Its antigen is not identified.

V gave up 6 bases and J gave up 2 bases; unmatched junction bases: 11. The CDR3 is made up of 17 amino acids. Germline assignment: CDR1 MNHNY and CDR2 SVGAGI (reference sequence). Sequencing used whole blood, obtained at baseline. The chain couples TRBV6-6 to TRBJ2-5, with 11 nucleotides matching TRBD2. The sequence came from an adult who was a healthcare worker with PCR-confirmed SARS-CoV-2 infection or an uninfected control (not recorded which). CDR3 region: CASSTTGLAGTQETQYF. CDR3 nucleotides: TGTGCCAGCAGCACGACCGGACTAGCGGGCACACAAGAGACCCAGTACTTC.